The 24 T cell receptor beta chains below all came from one sample that was sequenced in a study of shared clonotypes between healthy human individuals. Profiling relied on immunoSEQ multiplex PCR, and the TCRdb table lists in-frame clones only, not all of them. The table shows about 770,000 clones, with around 70% occurring only once. Sequences were obtained from memory CD4+ T cells sorted from blood. Noted subset: CD45RA-negative fraction. These receptors originate from a woman in her twenties or thirties in good health.

Concerning this clone itself: Other DNA sequences in the sample encode the same CDR3. The chain carries TRBV2 and TRBJ2-2, with D tentatively TRBD2 (5 bases). The CDR3 is 14 amino acids. Trimming stripped 4 bases from V and 1 base from J, with 7 bases between. The germline V gene has CDR1 SNHLY and CDR2 FYNNEI. CDR3 nucleotide sequence: TGTGCCAGCAGTGTAAGCGGGAACACCGGGGAGCTGTTTTTT. Translating gives CASSVSGNTGELFF.

V gene TRBV27 combines with J gene TRBJ2-3; possible D gene TRBD2, 6 bases. There are 15 residues in the CDR3. The germline V and J ends were trimmed by 6 bases and 11 bases, with 24 bases remaining between them. CDR1 and CDR2 (germline): MNHEY, SMNVEV (reference sequence). The chain's CDR3 is CASSTLGTSTRRQYF. The CDR3 coding sequence is TGTGCCAGCAGCACCCTAGGGACTTCGACGAGGAGGCAGTATTTT.

The rearrangement joins TRBV5-4 to TRBJ2-5; the D gene could be TRBD1 or TRBD2 (5 bases each). Germline values: CDR1 SGHNT, CDR2 YYREEE (reference sequence). Trimming cost V 4 bases and J 1 base, with 11 bases left between them. The CDR3 has 14 amino acids. The CDR3 is CASSRRGGQETQYF. For the CDR3, the DNA is TGTGCCAGCAGCCGCCGGGGCGGCCAAGAGACCCAGTACTTC.

This clone was seen more than once but under ten times. The chain recombines TRBV4-2 with TRBJ2-2; D is undetermined. Germline CDR1 is LGHNA and CDR2 is YNFKEQ. Trimming cost V 3 bases and J 5 bases, with 13 bases left between them. The CDR3 contains 15 residues. DNA of the CDR3: TGTGCCAGCAGCCATGCCCTAGGAGCAACCGGGGAGCTGTTTTTT. Translated, it gives CASSHALGATGELFF.

A remark on this clone: The same CDR3 arises from other DNA sequences in this sample as well. The rearrangement links TRBV7-9 to TRBJ2-1; the D is unclear. This CDR3 region has 14 residues. V lost 1 base and J 3 bases, leaving 7 bases between the germline ends. Germline lookup yields CDR1 SEHNR and CDR2 FQNEAQ (reference sequence). CDR3 sequence: CASSLVDFYNEQFF. The CDR3 DNA follows: TGTGCCAGCAGCTTAGTGGATTTCTACAATGAGCAGTTCTTC.

The chain combines TRBV2 with TRBJ2-1; the match to TRBD1 covers 11 bases. CDR3 size: 16 residues. V was clipped by 6 bases and J by 6 bases; unmatched bases: 10. The germline V gene has CDR1 SNHLY and CDR2 FYNNEI. In DNA form, the CDR3 reads TGTGCCAGCAGCGGACCGGGACAGGGGGTGGGCAATGAGCAGTTCTTC. Protein: CASSGPGQGVGNEQFF.

About this clone: This may arise from a read error, as a much more abundant clone is one base away. This sample also contains other DNA sequences that code for the same CDR3. CDR3: CASTRESSYNSPLHF. The CDR3, as DNA: TGTGCCAGCACCCGGGAAAGCTCCTATAATTCACCCCTCCACTTT. The chain joins TRBV2 to TRBJ1-6; D not certain. The ends were cut back, 7 bases at V and 0 bases at J, with 10 bases in the middle. Per germline, CDR1 SNHLY and CDR2 FYNNEI. The CDR3 length is 15 residues.

This clone has more than one count but fewer than ten. The chain has TRBV10-3 and TRBJ1-4, with D tentatively TRBD1 (5 bases). V gave up 0 bases and J gave up 7 bases, with 18 bases separating them. The V gene's germline CDR1 is ENHRY and CDR2 SYGVKD. CDR3 length: 17 residues. CDR3 region: CAISESSWVDSPEKLFF. The CDR3 DNA reads TGTGCCATCAGTGAGTCCTCTTGGGTAGACAGCCCTGAAAAACTGTTTTTT.

This clone was counted once. The V call is TRBV7-8, the J call TRBJ2-7, with TRBD2 matching over 8 bases. V was clipped by 8 bases and J by 7 bases; unmatched bases: 4. The germline CDR1 and CDR2 sequences are SGHVS and FQNEAQ. This CDR3 spans 11 amino acids. The CDR3, as DNA: TGTGCCAGCTCGAGCGGGAGTGAGCAGTACTTC. Protein sequence: CASSSGSEQYF.

This sequence joins TRBV5-4 and TRBJ2-5; no clear D. There are 15 residues in the CDR3. The germline gives CDR1 SGHNT, CDR2 YYREEE (reference sequence). The ends were cut back, 3 bases at V and 3 bases at J, with 15 bases in the middle. CDR3 residues: CASSSASSGKETQYF. The CDR3 nucleotides read TGTGCCAGCAGCTCCGCGTCCTCCGGTAAAGAGACCCAGTACTTC.

The DNA of the CDR3 is TGCGCCAGCAGCTTGGGGCAGGCAACTAATGAAAAACTGTTTTTT. This gives the protein CASSLGQATNEKLFF. This rearrangement joins TRBV5-1 to TRBJ1-4; D gene uncertain. Germline assignment: CDR1 SGHRS and CDR2 YFSETQ. With 0 bases removed from V and 0 bases from J, the gap between germline ends came to 6 bases. CDR3 length equals 15 residues.

On this clone: Other nucleotide sequences in the sample specify the same CDR3. The V call is TRBV5-1, the J call TRBJ2-7; 10 positions agree with TRBD2. The CDR3 is made up of 14 amino acids. Germline values: CDR1 SGHRS, CDR2 YFSETQ. J lost 2 bases, V lost 5 bases, and 4 bases had no gene match. In nucleotides, the CDR3 is TGCGCCAGCAGTCCCGGGACTAGCGCCTACGAGCAGTACTTC. Translation: CASSPGTSAYEQYF.

The V call is TRBV5-1, the J call TRBJ1-4, with no clear D. This CDR3 spans 15 amino acids. V shed 0 bases and J shed 2 bases, with 8 bases lying between them. Germline lookup yields CDR1 SGHRS and CDR2 YFSETQ. The CDR3 sequence is CASSLVGSTNEKLFF. CDR3 sequence (DNA): TGCGCCAGCAGCTTGGTAGGCAGCACTAATGAAAAACTGTTTTTT.

This chain joins TRBV28 and TRBJ2-7; D not certain. Germline V gives CDR1 MDHEN, CDR2 SYDVKM. The V and J ends lost 5 bases and 6 bases respectively, with 14 bases between them. The CDR3 spans 13 residues. The CDR3, as DNA: TGTGCCAGCAGTCCCCAGGTCGGATCCGAGCAGTACTTC. Protein sequence: CASSPQVGSEQYF.

This clone appeared once. The V and J genes are TRBV18 and TRBJ2-5; possible D gene TRBD1, 6 bases. The CDR3 consists of 13 residues. CDR1 is KGHSH, CDR2 LQKENI, per germline. V lost 4 bases and J lost 2, with 8 bases in between. Here the CDR3 reads CASSLGTQETQYF. In DNA form, the CDR3 reads TGTGCCAGCTCACTCGGGACACAAGAGACCCAGTACTTC.

J is TRBJ2-7 and V is TRBV5-5; TRBD2 agrees at 9 bases. Germline V gene sequence: CDR1 SGHKS, CDR2 YYEKEE (reference sequence). Losses at the gene ends were 4 bases for V and 0 bases for J; bases not matched to a gene: 2. The CDR3 consists of 14 residues. The CDR3 bases are TGTGCCAGCAGCGTTAGCGGGAGCTCCTACGAGCAGTACTTC. Amino acids: CASSVSGSSYEQYF.

This clone has more than one count but fewer than ten. The CDR3: CASSASGIADTQYF. DNA for the CDR3: TGTGCCAGCAGTGCTAGCGGGATCGCAGATACGCAGTATTTT. The chain uses TRBV2 and TRBJ2-3; 9 bases align to TRBD2. The J segment lost 4 bases and the V segment lost 4 bases, leaving 3 bases of the junction unmatched. The CDR3 is made up of 14 amino acids. Germline CDR1 reads SNHLY; CDR2 reads FYNNEI.

This clone was recorded only once. The V and J genes are TRBV7-9 and TRBJ2-1; no clear D gene. The ends were cut back, 3 bases at V and 0 bases at J, with 6 bases in the middle. Germline V lookup: CDR1 SEHNR, CDR2 FQNEAQ (reference sequence). The CDR3 loop spans 14 amino acids. CDR3 loop: CASSFESSYNEQFF. The CDR3, as DNA: TGTGCCAGCAGCTTTGAAAGCTCCTACAATGAGCAGTTCTTC. Drawing the rest from reference TRBV7-9 and TRBJ2-1, the complete variable domain is DTGVSQNPRHKITKRGQNVTFRCDPISEHNRLYWYRQTLGQGPEFLTYFQNEAQLEKSRLLSDRFSAERPKGSFSTLEIQRTEQGDSAMYLCASSFESSYNEQFFGPGTRLTVL.

This clone came up once. The chain carries TRBV14 and TRBJ1-5; D perhaps matches TRBD1 (5 bases). The CDR3 totals 14 residues. V was shortened by 9 bases and J by 0 bases, with 12 bases between the two germline ends. Germline V CDR1 and CDR2: SGHDN, FVKESK. CDR3 amino acids: CASTGNYSNQPQHF. CDR3 DNA sequence: TGTGCCAGTACAGGAAACTATAGCAATCAGCCCCAGCATTTT.

The chain uses TRBV4-1 and TRBJ1-3, with D perhaps matching TRBD1 (5 bases). Germline V gene lookup returns CDR1 MGHRA and CDR2 YSYEKL. The CDR3 sequence is 11 residues long. V lost 9 bases, J lost 5 bases, and 8 bases lay in between. CDR3: CARGARNTIYF. CDR3 DNA: TGCGCCAGAGGGGCTCGAAACACCATATATTTT.

The chain employs TRBV2 and TRBJ2-7; possibly TRBD1 for D (5 bases). CDR3 length equals 15 residues. The V gene lost 3 bases and the J gene lost 3 bases, with 15 bases spanning the gap. Germline V gives CDR1 SNHLY, CDR2 FYNNEI. This chain's CDR3 is CASSERSGISYEQYF. The CDR3 bases are TGTGCCAGCAGTGAGCGGTCAGGGATAAGCTACGAGCAGTACTTC.

This clone was observed a few times. The V gene is TRBV10-1, the J gene TRBJ2-7; D remains unclear. The CDR3 is 13 amino acids. CDR1 is WNHNN, CDR2 SYGVQD, per germline (reference sequence). Trimming stripped 5 bases from V and 0 bases from J, with 8 bases between. CDR3 region: CASSPEFSYEQYF. Written as DNA, the CDR3 is TGCGCCAGCAGTCCGGAATTCTCCTACGAGCAGTACTTC.

This clone was detected once. The CDR3 here is CASSPPRLSSNYGYTF. CDR3 nucleotide sequence: TGTGCCAGCTCACCACCTAGACTCAGCAGTAACTATGGCTACACCTTC. The V call is TRBV18, the J call TRBJ1-2; D unclear. V lost 0 bases and J lost 1, with 12 bases in between. Germline V lookup: CDR1 KGHSH, CDR2 LQKENI. The CDR3 runs 16 residues. The entire variable domain, with the rest obtained from reference TRBV18 and TRBJ1-2, is as follows: NAGVMQNPRHLVRRRGQEARLRCSPMKGHSHVYWYRQLPEEGLKFMVYLQKENIIDESGMPKERFSAEFPKEGPSILRIQQVVRGDSAAYFCASSPPRLSSNYGYTFGSGTRLTVV.

The genes are TRBV7-9 and TRBJ1-5; no firm D call. The ends were cut back, 9 bases at V and 7 bases at J, with 4 bases in the middle. CDR3 length: 9 residues. The germline gives CDR1 SEHNR, CDR2 FQNEAQ (reference sequence). CDR3 in amino acids: CARFQPQHF. In DNA, the CDR3 is TGTGCCAGATTCCAGCCCCAGCATTTT.